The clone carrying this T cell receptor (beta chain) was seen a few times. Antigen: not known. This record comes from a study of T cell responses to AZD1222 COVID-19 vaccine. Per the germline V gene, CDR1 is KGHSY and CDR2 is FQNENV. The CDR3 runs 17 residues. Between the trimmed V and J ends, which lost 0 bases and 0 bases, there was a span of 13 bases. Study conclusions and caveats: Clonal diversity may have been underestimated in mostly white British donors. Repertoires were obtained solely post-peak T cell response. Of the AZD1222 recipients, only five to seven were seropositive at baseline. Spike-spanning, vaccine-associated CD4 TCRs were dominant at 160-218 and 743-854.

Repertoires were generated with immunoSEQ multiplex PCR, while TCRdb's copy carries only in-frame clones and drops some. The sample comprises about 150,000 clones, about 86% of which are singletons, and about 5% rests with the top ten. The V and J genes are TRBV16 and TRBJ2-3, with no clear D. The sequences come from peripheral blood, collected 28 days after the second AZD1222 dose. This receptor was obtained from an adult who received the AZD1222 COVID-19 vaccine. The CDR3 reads CASSQSFGIYSTDTQYF. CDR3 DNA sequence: TGTGCCAGCAGCCAATCTTTTGGGATTTATAGCACAGATACGCAGTATTTT.